The 19 T cell receptor beta chains below were found in one sample sequenced in a study of T cells in Graves' hyperthyroidism and ophthalmopathy (dated by TCRdb to between 2018 and 2021). The method was multiplex PCR. The instrument given in TCRdb is Illumina HiSeq 2000. Amplification of TCR beta CDR3 regions was carried out from RNA transcripts. A first-round RT-PCR of the TCR CDR3 used the HTBI primer set with the Qiagen OneStep RT-PCR kit. TCRdb redid the processing of the public reads, applying fastp at Q25 and MiXCR, and retained in-frame beta chains. Duplicate CDR3 protein sequences are folded into a single record with the most common DNA and genes. For this sample the table gives fewer than 750,000 distinct CDR3 sequences, of which roughly 15% were detected only once. Around 4.5% of the sample is taken by the ten largest. The sample was blood. Source of these receptors: a woman aged 40 to 49 with Graves' ophthalmopathy.

This clonotype was seen repeatedly, ten times or more. This chain uses TRBV19 with TRBJ2-1, with 9 nucleotides matching TRBD2. The V gene's germline CDR1 is LNHDA and CDR2 SQIVND (reference sequence). The V segment lost 10 bases and the J segment 6 bases; nucleotides outside the gene matches: 7. The CDR3 has 13 residues. The CDR3 reads CATRLAVSNEQFF. CDR3 nucleotides: TGTGCCACCCGACTAGCGGTATCCAATGAGCAGTTCTTC.

This clonotype was detected only a few times. This chain uses TRBV5-1 with TRBJ2-4, with unresolved D. CDR3 length: 17 amino acids. Trimming removed 0 bases at V and 1 base at J, with 14 bases between. Per the germline V gene, CDR1 is SGHRS and CDR2 is YFSETQ. The CDR3 reads CASSLAPAALAKNIQYF. The CDR3 DNA reads TGCGCCAGCAGCTTGGCTCCGGCGGCCCTGGCCAAAAACATTCAGTACTTC.

This clonotype came up many times. The V gene is TRBV6-2 or TRBV6-3, the J gene TRBJ1-1; the D is unclear. V lost 9 bases and J lost 1, with 12 bases in between. The germline gives CDR1 MNHEY, CDR2 SVGEGT. The length of the CDR3 is 13 residues. CDR3 protein: CASQVTENTEAFF. DNA for the CDR3: TGTGCCAGTCAGGTTACAGAGAACACTGAAGCTTTCTTT.

The genes are TRBV6-2 or TRBV6-3 and TRBJ2-7; TRBD1 matches at 9 bases. V gave up 8 bases and J gave up 2 bases; unmatched junction bases: 10. This CDR3 is 15 amino acids long. Germline V gene lookup returns CDR1 MNHEY and CDR2 SVGEGT. CDR3 in amino acids: CASHFRDRVAYEQYF. The CDR3 region has the DNA TGTGCCAGCCACTTTAGGGACAGGGTGGCCTACGAGCAGTACTTC.

This clonotype was observed at least ten times. In nucleotides, the CDR3 is TGTGCCAGCAGTCCAATCGACAGGGGTAGATACGAGCAGTACTTC. It encodes CASSPIDRGRYEQYF. The chain combines TRBV12-3 or TRBV12-4 with TRBJ2-7; 8 bases are shared with TRBD1. J was trimmed by 4 bases and V by 5 bases; bases with no gene match: 10. The CDR3 totals 15 residues.

This clonotype was observed once. This sequence may be a read error, since a much larger clone differs from it by one base. The chain combines TRBV11-1 with TRBJ2-2; maybe TRBD1 (5 bases). CDR3 length equals 18 residues. Germline lookup yields CDR1 SGHAT and CDR2 FQDESV (reference sequence). The CDR3 loop reads CASGLEFDRWIHTGELFF. The DNA of the CDR3 is TGTGCCAGCGGCTTAGAGTTTGACAGATGGATACACACCGGGGAGCTGTTTTTT.

The CDR3, as DNA: TGCAGTGCCCGCGGACGCGGGGTAAACATTCAGTACTTC. It yields the protein CSARGRGVNIQYF. This sequence joins TRBV20-1 and TRBJ2-4, with a tentative D call TRBD2 (6 bases). This CDR3 is built from 13 residues. Germline CDR1 and CDR2: DFQATT and SNEGSKA (reference sequence). Between the trimmed V and J ends, which lost 6 bases and 6 bases, there was a span of 15 bases.

V usage is TRBV19 and J usage is TRBJ2-7, with D tentatively TRBD2 (5 bases). This CDR3 spans 12 amino acids. The V gene lost 3 bases and the J gene lost 3 bases, with 6 bases spanning the gap. Germline V lookup: CDR1 LNHDA, CDR2 SQIVND (reference sequence). Here the CDR3 DNA reads TGTGCCAGTAGTATCCGGGACTACGAGCAGTACTTC. This translates into CASSIRDYEQYF.

This clonotype turned up a few times. The chain recombines TRBV6-1 with TRBJ2-1, with 10 bases fitting TRBD2. J was trimmed by 7 bases and V by 6 bases; bases with no gene match: 18. Germline CDR1 and CDR2: MNHNS and SASEGT. The CDR3 contains 18 residues. For the CDR3, the DNA is TGTGCCAGCAGCGATGTACGTACTAGCGGGATTGTGGCGAATGAGCAGTTCTTC. Protein product: CASSDVRTSGIVANEQFF.

The gene calls are TRBV19 and TRBJ2-7; D unresolved. The V and J ends lost 5 bases and 2 bases respectively, with 19 bases between them. This CDR3 comprises 16 residues. Looked up from germline, CDR1 is LNHDA and CDR2 is SQIVND (reference sequence). This chain's CDR3 is CASSSSGHPNTYEQYF. For the CDR3, the DNA is TGTGCCAGTAGTTCTTCTGGGCATCCTAACACCTACGAGCAGTACTTC.

Many counts were recorded for this clonotype. The chain couples TRBV29-1 to TRBJ2-5, with a weak D call TRBD1 (6 bases). In germline, CDR1 is SQVTM, CDR2 ANQGSEA. The CDR3 is made up of 17 amino acids. V lost 2 bases and J lost 5, with 24 bases in between. The CDR3 sequence: CSVERQGSTSRGETQYF. CDR3 in DNA: TGCAGCGTTGAACGGCAGGGGAGCACATCCCGGGGTGAGACCCAGTACTTC.

This sequence joins TRBV6-1 and TRBJ2-5; no clear D gene. Trimming pared 4 bases from V and 5 bases from J, leaving 17 bases between. Germline assignment: CDR1 MNHNS and CDR2 SASEGT. The CDR3 is 15 residues long. This CDR3 is CASSAGIGVFETQYF. CDR3 coding DNA: TGTGCCAGCAGTGCGGGTATTGGGGTTTTCGAGACCCAGTACTTC.

This clonotype has ten or more counts. The chain has TRBV28 and TRBJ2-2, with no clear D. This CDR3 spans 12 amino acids. Trimming removed 5 bases at V and 3 bases at J, with 4 bases between. Germline lookup yields CDR1 MDHEN and CDR2 SYDVKM. Here the CDR3 reads CASSGDTGELFF. The CDR3 coding sequence is TGTGCCAGCAGTGGAGACACCGGGGAGCTGTTTTTT.

Only a few counts were recorded for this clonotype. This chain links TRBV30 with TRBJ1-2, with a possible D match to TRBD1 (5 bases). Deletions cut 2 bases from V and 4 bases from J, with 14 bases between. Germline V gene sequence: CDR1 GTSNPN, CDR2 SVGIG (reference sequence). The CDR3 loop spans 14 amino acids. The CDR3 region is CAWSTPGGVYGYTF. The CDR3 coding sequence is TGTGCCTGGAGTACCCCGGGGGGGGTCTATGGCTACACCTTC.

V is TRBV9 and J is TRBJ2-7; D perhaps matches TRBD2 (6 bases). Per the germline V gene, CDR1 is SGDLS and CDR2 is YYNGEE. Trimming pared 3 bases from V and 6 bases from J, leaving 16 bases between. The CDR3 runs 14 residues. CDR3 protein: CASSEWGEATEQYF. The CDR3 DNA reads as TGTGCCAGCAGCGAGTGGGGGGAGGCTACCGAGCAGTACTTC.

This clonotype was seen at least ten times. The rearrangement uses TRBV12-3 or TRBV12-4 and TRBJ2-7; D unclear. CDR3 length equals 15 residues. V was cut by 2 bases and J by 4 bases, with 15 bases left in between. The CDR3 sequence is CASSLPFQKGYEQYF. CDR3 DNA sequence: TGTGCCAGCAGTTTACCCTTCCAAAAAGGGTACGAGCAGTACTTC.

This clonotype was counted between two and nine times. The V gene is TRBV30, the J gene TRBJ2-7; D remains ambiguous. Trimming removed 0 bases at V and 4 bases at J, with 7 bases between. Germline V gives CDR1 GTSNPN, CDR2 SVGIG (reference sequence). The CDR3 is made up of 12 amino acids. The CDR3 loop is CAWSVAKYEQYF. As DNA, the CDR3 is TGTGCCTGGAGTGTGGCCAAATACGAGCAGTACTTC.

This clonotype was recorded many times. The rearrangement links TRBV6-5 to TRBJ2-7; D not certain. This CDR3 region has 14 residues. V shed 6 bases and J shed 3 bases, with 15 bases lying between them. Germline loops: CDR1 MNHEY, CDR2 SVGAGI. This CDR3 reads CASRLGDLIYEQYF. The CDR3 DNA sequence: TGTGCCAGCAGACTCGGAGACTTAATCTACGAGCAGTACTTC.

J is TRBJ1-2 and V is TRBV5-8; D possibly corresponds to TRBD1 (5 bases). CDR1 SGHTS and CDR2 YDEGEE come from the germline V gene. Trimming took off 0 bases at V and 7 bases at J, with 16 bases between the two ends. The CDR3 contains 15 residues. DNA of the CDR3: TGTGCCAGCAGCTTGGGGGCAGGGTCTGATGGTGGCTACACCTTC. This codes for CASSLGAGSDGGYTF. Complete variable domain (other parts from reference TRBV5-8 and TRBJ1-2): EAGVTQSPTHLIKTRGQQATLRCSPISGHTSVYWYQQALGLGLQFLLWYDEGEERNRGNFPPRFSGRQFPNYSSELNVNALELEDSALYLCASSLGAGSDGGYTFGSGTRLTVV.